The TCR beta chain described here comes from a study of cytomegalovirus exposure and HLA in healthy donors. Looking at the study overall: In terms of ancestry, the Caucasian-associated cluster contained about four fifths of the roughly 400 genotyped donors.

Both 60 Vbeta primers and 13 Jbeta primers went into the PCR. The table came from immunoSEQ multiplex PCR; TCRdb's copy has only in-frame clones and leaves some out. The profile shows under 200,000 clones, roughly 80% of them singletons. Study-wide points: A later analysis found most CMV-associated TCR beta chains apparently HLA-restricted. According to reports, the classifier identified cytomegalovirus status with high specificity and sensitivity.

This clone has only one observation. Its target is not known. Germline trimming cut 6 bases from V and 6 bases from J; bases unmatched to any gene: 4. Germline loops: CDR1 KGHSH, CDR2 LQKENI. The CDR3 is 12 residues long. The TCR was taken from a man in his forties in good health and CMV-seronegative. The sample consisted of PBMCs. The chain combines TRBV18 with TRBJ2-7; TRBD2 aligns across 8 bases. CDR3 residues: CASSPGGGEQYF. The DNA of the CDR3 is TGTGCCAGCTCCCCCGGGGGGGGCGAGCAGTACTTC. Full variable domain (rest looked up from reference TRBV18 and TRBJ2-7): NAGVMQNPRHLVRRRGQEARLRCSPMKGHSHVYWYRQLPEEGLKFMVYLQKENIIDESGMPKERFSAEFPKEGPSILRIQQVVRGDSAAYFCASSPGGGEQYFGPGTRLTVT.